This TCR beta chain was obtained from a study of blood T cells in healthy people across ages. Together with a sample-barcoded 5' primer, a J-beta primer mix was included in a second PCR lasting roughly 7 to 11 cycles. One entry per CDR3 protein, called by TCRdb with MiXCR from the 5' RACE reads. This table has about a million distinct CDR3 sequences, roughly 48% appearing once. A note on this clonotype: Its antigen remains unknown.

V gave up 0 bases and J gave up 1 base; unmatched junction bases: 2. This CDR3 has 15 residues. Germline V gives CDR1 SGHRS, CDR2 YFSETQ. General study results and limits: The authors considered diversity estimates from one million T cells to be underestimates. Compared with aged donors, long-lived donors showed fewer expanded clones, suggesting selection.

Donor samples were obtained from healthy Caucasian individuals from Russia, aged about 6 to 90. The sequence came from a young man in good health. The V gene is TRBV5-1, the J gene TRBJ1-2; TRBD1 matches 8 bases. The sequenced material came from blood. CDR3 sequence (DNA): TGCGCCAGCAGCTTGGCGGGACAGGTTAACTATGGCTACACCTTC. Translating gives CASSLAGQVNYGYTF.